Below, 30 T cell receptor beta chains from the same sample are listed, as sequenced in a study of regulatory T cells in long-lasting Graves disease. As for time point: newly diagnosed GD, antithyroid drugs for less than 3 months. From RNA extracted from PBMCs, the TCR library was made. Arm-PCR of CDR3 regions with iRepertoire HTBI primers generated TCR beta libraries. TCRdb reprocessed the multiplex PCR reads via MiXCR and lists one record per CDR3 protein. The sample records a few hundred thousand distinct CDR3 sequences, around 20% being singletons. The sample consisted of peripheral blood mononuclear cells (PBMCs), taken at new diagnosis, from a patient treated with antithyroid drugs. These receptors were collected from a female donor with Graves disease.

About this clonotype itself: A much larger clonotype is one base distant, so this may be a read error. The V call is TRBV6-1, the J call TRBJ2-1; the match to TRBD2 covers 10 bases. Germline V lookup: CDR1 MNHNS, CDR2 SASEGT. The CDR3 has 14 residues. CDR3 coding DNA: TGTGCCAGCACCCGACTAGCGGGCAACAATGAGCTGTTCTTC. It is translated as CASTRLAGNNELFF.

This clonotype has ten or more counts. The rearrangement links TRBV18 to TRBJ1-5; tentative D call: TRBD1 (5 bases). CDR1 KGHSH and CDR2 LQKENI come from the germline V gene. This CDR3 spans 14 amino acids. Deletions cut 4 bases from V and 7 bases from J, with 14 bases between. CDR3 bases: TGTGCCAGCTCACTCACCCTGGGGGGACAGCCCCAGCATTTT. Protein product: CASSLTLGGQPQHF.

This clonotype was observed at least ten times. CDR3 nucleotide sequence: TGTGCCAGCAGTTCCCTAAGGTTCGGCGCTGGGGCCAACGTCCTGACTTTC. This sequence encodes CASSSLRFGAGANVLTF. The chain uses TRBV27 and TRBJ2-6; D is ambiguous. The CDR3 extends over 17 amino acids. The germline gives CDR1 MNHEY, CDR2 SMNVEV (reference sequence). V lost 4 bases to trimming and J lost 2 bases, with 15 bases between them.

This clonotype was found many times. The rearrangement links TRBV7-8 to TRBJ2-6, with 13 bases aligning to TRBD2. There are 19 residues in the CDR3. J was trimmed by 2 bases and V by 1 base; bases with no gene match: 5. Germline V gene data show CDR1 as SGHVS and CDR2 as FQNEAQ. Here the CDR3 DNA reads TGTGCCAGCAGCTTAGGGGGCGGACTAGCGGGAGCTGGGGCCAACGTCCTGACTTTC. It is translated as CASSLGGGLAGAGANVLTF.

At least ten counts were recorded for this clonotype. The rearrangement joins TRBV9 to TRBJ2-7; D possibly matches TRBD1 or TRBD2 (5 bases each). The ends were cut back, 4 bases at V and 0 bases at J, with 14 bases in the middle. The CDR3 length is 15 residues. The germline gives CDR1 SGDLS, CDR2 YYNGEE. CDR3 nucleotides: TGTGCCAGCAGCTCCGGGACGGAGAGCTCCTACGAGCAGTACTTC. Protein product: CASSSGTESSYEQYF.

This clonotype was seen a handful of times. A read error is likely here: a far larger clone is one base away. The chain carries TRBV19 and TRBJ2-4, with 8 bases fitting TRBD2. The CDR3 is 15 amino acids. V lost 4 bases and J lost 13; bases outside the gene matches: 15. Germline loops: CDR1 LNHDA, CDR2 SQIVND (reference sequence). In nucleotides, the CDR3 is TGTGCCAGTAGTAGCGGGGGGAGCTCCTACAATGAGCAGTACTTC. Protein: CASSSGGSSYNEQYF.

In regard to this clonotype: A far larger clone is off by one base, so a read error is likely. The rearrangement joins TRBV11-2 to TRBJ2-2; a weak D match, TRBD2 (6 bases). This CDR3 contains 14 residues. Looked up from germline, CDR1 is SGHAT and CDR2 is FQNNGV. Between the trimmed V and J ends, which lost 2 bases and 3 bases, there was a span of 7 bases. CDR3 amino acids: CASSLWGDTGELFF. The CDR3 nucleotides read TGTGCCAGCAGCTTATGGGGGGACACCGGGGAGCTGTTTTTT. Full variable domain (outside the CDR3, taken from reference TRBV11-2 and TRBJ2-2): EAGVAQSPRYKIIEKRQSVAFWCNPISGHATLYWYQQILGQGPKLLIQFQNNGVVDDSQLPKDRFSAERLKGVDSTLKIQPAKLEDSAVYLCASSLWGDTGELFFGEGSRLTVL.

In the case of this clonotype: Mismatch with germline at one junction end may stem from a read error. The chain links TRBV20-1 to TRBJ2-5; 9 nucleotides agree with TRBD2. The CDR3 consists of 15 residues. The germline CDR1 and CDR2 sequences are DFQATT and SNEGSKA (reference sequence). The CDR3 DNA reads TGCAGTGCTCGAGATAGCGGGAGAGCACAAGAGACCCAGTACTTC. Translating it yields CSARDSGRAQETQYF.

This clonotype was observed a single time. This chain links TRBV7-9 with TRBJ1-1, with 7 bases matching TRBD1. Losses at the gene ends were 5 bases for V and 4 bases for J; bases not matched to a gene: 4. The germline V gene has CDR1 SEHNR and CDR2 FQNEAQ (reference sequence). The CDR3 has 13 residues. CDR3: CASSTGDGTEAFF. CDR3 DNA: TGTGCCAGCAGCACAGGGGATGGCACTGAAGCTTTCTTT.

In the case of this clonotype: A much larger clonotype is one base distant, so this may be a read error. The chain is built from TRBV6-1 and TRBJ1-1; no reliable D call. The length of the CDR3 is 15 residues. CDR1 and CDR2 (germline): MNHNS, SASEGT. CDR3 region: CASSLPWEESTEASF. Written as DNA, the CDR3 is TGTGCCAGCAGTCTACCGTGGGAGGAAAGCACTGAAGCTTCCTTT.

The rearrangement joins TRBV2 to TRBJ2-5; possible D gene TRBD2, 6 bases. V lost 6 bases and J lost 5, with 19 bases in between. Germline lookup yields CDR1 SNHLY and CDR2 FYNNEI. CDR3 size: 15 residues. In DNA form, the CDR3 reads TGTGCCAGCAGCGACCCTTCACGGGACTTGGAGACCCAGTACTTC. This sequence encodes CASSDPSRDLETQYF.

This clonotype showed up just a few times. The chain uses TRBV7-9 and TRBJ1-2, with a possible D match to TRBD1 (5 bases). Trimming took off 2 bases at V and 7 bases at J, with 11 bases between the two ends. The germline V gene has CDR1 SEHNR and CDR2 FQNEAQ (reference sequence). CDR3 length equals 13 residues. CDR3 nucleotides: TGTGCCAGCAGCTTACCGGTTGGGACTGGCTACACCTTC. Translation gives CASSLPVGTGYTF.

This clonotype was counted only a few times. V and J are TRBV6-5 and TRBJ2-1; perhaps D is TRBD1 or TRBD2 (5 bases each). This CDR3 is 15 amino acids long. The germline V gene encodes CDR1 MNHEY and CDR2 SVGAGI. The V and J ends lost 4 bases and 5 bases respectively, with 15 bases between them. The CDR3 reads CASSSTRLGHNEQFF. In nucleotides, the CDR3 is TGTGCCAGCAGTTCTACCAGGTTGGGACACAATGAGCAGTTCTTC.

This clonotype was detected many times. V gene TRBV11-2 combines with J gene TRBJ1-5, with unresolved D. In germline, CDR1 is SGHAT, CDR2 FQNNGV. The CDR3 is 13 residues long. V was cut by 0 bases and J by 6 bases, with 6 bases left in between. The CDR3 protein is CASSLDRGQPQHF. The CDR3 coding sequence is TGTGCCAGCAGCTTAGATCGTGGTCAGCCCCAGCATTTT.

The V gene is TRBV7-9, the J gene TRBJ1-5; no firm D call. CDR1 and CDR2 (germline): SEHNR, FQNEAQ (reference sequence). CDR3 length equals 14 residues. Trimming left V 3 bases short and J 6 bases short, with 12 bases between. The CDR3 sequence is CASSFYREPQPQHF. For the CDR3, the DNA is TGTGCCAGCAGCTTTTATAGGGAACCTCAGCCCCAGCATTTT.

This clonotype was found a few times. The chain has TRBV19 and TRBJ2-6; D is uncertain. The V end was cut by 2 bases, the J end by 0 bases, with 11 bases between. The CDR3 runs to 17 residues. Germline V lookup: CDR1 LNHDA, CDR2 SQIVND (reference sequence). CDR3 nucleotides: TGTGCCAGTAGTATAAAAGTCAGTTTCTCTGGGGCCAACGTCCTGACTTTC. It encodes CASSIKVSFSGANVLTF.

This clonotype was observed many times. This chain links TRBV7-9 with TRBJ1-2, with D possibly being TRBD1 (5 bases). With 4 bases removed from V and 7 bases from J, the gap between germline ends came to 16 bases. In germline, CDR1 is SEHNR, CDR2 FQNEAQ (reference sequence). The length of the CDR3 is 14 residues. In DNA form, the CDR3 reads TGTGCCAGCAGCTACGGGGCCTCTGAGGGTGGCTACACCTTC. Protein product: CASSYGASEGGYTF.

Many counts were recorded for this clonotype. The chain couples TRBV5-4 to TRBJ2-3; TRBD2 agrees at 11 bases. Unmatched junction bases numbered 3, after V lost 0 bases and J lost 3 bases. Germline values: CDR1 SGHNT, CDR2 YYREEE (reference sequence). This CDR3 is built from 16 residues. The CDR3 DNA reads TGTGCCAGCAGCTTGGTAGCGGGAGGGAGGACAGATACGCAGTATTTT. Amino acids: CASSLVAGGRTDTQYF.

Regarding this clonotype: One base away lies a much larger clone, so this may be a sequencing read error. CDR3 residues: CASSWRRGEQYF. The CDR3 DNA follows: TGCGCCAGCAGCTGGCGGCGAGGTGAGCAGTACTTC. The V and J genes are TRBV4-1 and TRBJ2-7; D is ambiguous. The CDR3 has 12 amino acids. V was pared by 5 bases and J by 7 bases, with 12 bases between. Germline loops: CDR1 MGHRA, CDR2 YSYEKL.

This clonotype occurred many times. The chain joins TRBV30 to TRBJ2-7; D unresolved. This CDR3 contains 13 residues. V lost 3 bases, J lost 3 bases, and 12 bases lay in between. Germline values: CDR1 GTSNPN, CDR2 SVGIG (reference sequence). The CDR3 reads CAWSIGSLYEQYF. The DNA of the CDR3 is TGTGCCTGGAGCATAGGGTCTCTCTACGAGCAGTACTTC.

This clonotype was seen ten or more times. The chain joins TRBV5-5 to TRBJ2-2, with TRBD1 as a possible D gene (5 bases). In germline, CDR1 is SGHKS, CDR2 YYEKEE (reference sequence). V gave up 4 bases and J gave up 1 base, with 11 bases separating them. The CDR3 extends over 15 amino acids. The CDR3 sequence is CASSDSARNTGELFF. DNA of the CDR3: TGTGCCAGCAGCGACAGCGCCAGGAACACCGGGGAGCTGTTTTTT. Combining the CDR3 with reference TRBV5-5 and TRBJ2-2 gives the whole variable domain DAGVTQSPTHLIKTRGQQVTLRCSPISGHKSVSWYQQVLGQGPQFIFQYYEKEERGRGNFPDRFSARQFPNYSSELNVNALLLGDSALYLCASSDSARNTGELFFGEGSRLTVL.

The rearrangement links TRBV6-1 to TRBJ2-2; 9 nucleotides line up with TRBD1. CDR1 is MNHNS, CDR2 SASEGT, per germline. With 6 bases clipped from V and 7 bases from J, the junction kept 9 bases outside the gene matches. CDR3 length equals 15 residues. The DNA of the CDR3 is TGTGCCAGCAGGTCCGGGACAGGGTTCGTCGGGGAGCTGTTTTTT. Encoded protein: CASRSGTGFVGELFF.

This clonotype was found many times. The V gene is TRBV7-2, the J gene TRBJ2-7, with 10 positions matching TRBD1. Germline lookup yields CDR1 SGHTA and CDR2 FQGNSA. The CDR3 length is 13 residues. The ends lost 5 bases at V and 4 bases at J; junction bases unmatched: 2. The CDR3: CASSLDRGYEQYF. The CDR3 DNA sequence: TGTGCCAGCAGCCTGGACAGGGGGTACGAGCAGTACTTC. The whole variable domain, remainder taken from reference TRBV7-2 and TRBJ2-7, is GAGVSQSPSNKVTEKGKDVELRCDPISGHTALYWYRQSLGQGLEFLIYFQGNSAPDKSGLPSDRFSAERTGGSVSTLTIQRTQQEDSAVYLCASSLDRGYEQYFGPGTRLTVT.

This clonotype was found many times. V usage is TRBV20-1 and J usage is TRBJ2-3; perhaps TRBD1 as D (5 bases). The germline V gene encodes CDR1 DFQATT and CDR2 SNEGSKA (reference sequence). There are 15 residues in the CDR3. V shed 5 bases and J shed 2 bases, with 17 bases lying between them. The CDR3, as DNA: TGCAGTGCTCCAGGCAGGGCCAGACTCACAGATACGCAGTATTTT. It encodes CSAPGRARLTDTQYF.

This chain uses TRBV20-1 with TRBJ2-7; TRBD2 agrees at 11 bases. This CDR3 has 14 residues. CDR1 DFQATT and CDR2 SNEGSKA come from the germline V gene (reference sequence). J lost 1 base, V lost 6 bases, and 5 bases had no gene match. The CDR3 DNA is TGCAGTGCCGGGGCTAGCGGGGGGTCCTACGAGCAGTACTTC. This gives the protein CSAGASGGSYEQYF.

This clonotype was counted many times. This chain links TRBV5-1 with TRBJ2-7; D is possibly TRBD1 (6 bases). The ends were cut back, 0 bases at V and 3 bases at J, with 16 bases in the middle. CDR3 size: 16 residues. Germline V gene data show CDR1 as SGHRS and CDR2 as YFSETQ. This CDR3 is CASSLGPTGTHYEQYF. CDR3 sequence (DNA): TGCGCCAGCAGCTTGGGCCCTACCGGGACACACTACGAGCAGTACTTC.

Worth noting for this clonotype: This likely came from a read error, as a far larger clone is one base away. The chain joins TRBV6-2 or TRBV6-3 to TRBJ2-1, with D unclear. CDR3 size: 15 residues. Germline assignment: CDR1 MNHEY and CDR2 SVGEGT. DNA for the CDR3: TGTGCCAGCAGTGAAGATGCGGCTGGCTACAGTGAGCAGTTCTTC. Amino acids: CASSEDAAGYSEQFF.

The chain employs TRBV6-1 and TRBJ1-5; TRBD1 aligns across 8 bases. CDR3 length: 14 amino acids. Germline CDR1 is MNHNS and CDR2 is SASEGT. The V gene end was trimmed by 8 bases and the J gene end by 1 base; junction bases not matched to a gene: 4. The CDR3 sequence is CASLDRGSNQPQHF. The CDR3, as DNA: TGTGCCAGCCTAGACAGGGGAAGCAATCAGCCCCAGCATTTT.

The rearrangement joins TRBV2 to TRBJ2-5; 10 nucleotides match TRBD2. The junction had 8 bases not matched to a gene; V was cut back by 6 bases and J by 1 base. The CDR3 spans 16 residues. Germline values: CDR1 SNHLY, CDR2 FYNNEI. In DNA, the CDR3 is TGTGCCAGCAGAGACCCCGGGACTAGCGTCCAAGAGACCCAGTACTTC. Protein product: CASRDPGTSVQETQYF.

There are many counts of this clonotype. The chain carries TRBV3-1 and TRBJ1-5; possible D gene TRBD1, 6 bases. The CDR3 contains 16 residues. Trimming pared 6 bases from V and 7 bases from J, leaving 22 bases between. Germline CDR1 is LGHDT and CDR2 is YNNKEL (reference sequence). DNA for the CDR3: TGTGCCAGCAGACAGGGACTCCCCTCTAGCGTCCAGCCCCAGCATTTT. This codes for CASRQGLPSSVQPQHF.